This record concerns one T cell receptor (beta chain) sequence. Its cognate antigen is unknown. The entry originates in a study of shared clonotypes between healthy human individuals. Study results and limitations: Across subsets, estimated richness was generally greater for naive than for memory populations. The study found about 5.1% of naive CD4 clonotypes shared across four donors.

In the CD4+ fraction, cells were divided into CD45RA+ naive and CD45RA-negative memory subsets. Germline V gene sequence: CDR1 MNHEY, CDR2 SVGAGI. V dropped 2 bases and J dropped 5 bases, with 12 bases sitting between them. CDR3 length equals 14 residues. Repertoires were generated with immunoSEQ multiplex PCR, while TCRdb's copy carries only in-frame clones and drops some. The sample lists over 2 million clones; roughly 94% were seen once. The sequenced sample consisted of naive CD4+ T cells sorted from blood. Subset noted: CD45RA+ positively selected. The source of this sequence is a man between 18 and 29 years old in good health. The chain carries TRBV6-5 and TRBJ1-2; the D gene is possibly TRBD1 (6 bases). The CDR3 DNA is TGTGCCAGCAGTTACAAGCCCAGGGGTTATGGCTACACCTTC. It specifies CASSYKPRGYGYTF.